These 24 T cell receptor beta chains were sequenced from one sample in a study of OX40 agonist ivuxolimab in advanced cancers. Libraries were prepared by immunoSEQ multiplex PCR; TCRdb keeps only in-frame clonotypes and omits some of them. The sample carries approximately 91,000 clones, roughly 84% recorded once. The material sequenced was CD4+ or CD8+ T cells sorted from blood, taken in a trial of the OX40 agonist ivuxolimab. The receptors stem from an adult with an advanced solid tumor such as melanoma, head and neck, liver or kidney cancer.

The rearrangement links TRBV5-4 to TRBJ1-2; D remains unclear. The CDR3 consists of 14 residues. In germline, CDR1 is SGHNT, CDR2 YYREEE (reference sequence). Trimming took 0 bases from V and 4 from J, leaving 10 bases between them. Here the CDR3 reads CASSLELESYGYTF. CDR3 nucleotides: TGTGCCAGCAGCTTGGAGCTGGAATCCTATGGCTACACCTTC.

The rearrangement links TRBV19 to TRBJ1-5, with a possible D match to TRBD1 (6 bases). This CDR3 has 15 amino acids. Germline values: CDR1 LNHDA, CDR2 SQIVND (reference sequence). The germline V and J ends were trimmed by 5 bases and 3 bases, with 14 bases remaining between them. As DNA, the CDR3 is TGTGCCAGTAGTGCCGCCAGGGGTAACAATCAGCCCCAGCATTTT. It yields the protein CASSAARGNNQPQHF. Complete variable domain (other parts from reference TRBV19 and TRBJ1-5): DGGITQSPKYLFRKEGQNVTLSCEQNLNHDAMYWYRQDPGQGLRLIYYSQIVNDFQKGDIAEGYSVSREKKESFPLTVTSAQKNPTAFYLCASSAARGNNQPQHFGDGTRLSIL.

The chain has TRBV5-6 and TRBJ1-4; tentatively, D is TRBD1 (6 bases). CDR1 is SGHDT, CDR2 YYEEEE, per germline. There are 15 residues in the CDR3. The V and J ends lost 3 bases and 5 bases respectively, with 14 bases between them. CDR3 nucleotides: TGTGCCAGCAGCTCGGGGACAAGGATGAATGAAAAACTGTTTTTT. This sequence encodes CASSSGTRMNEKLFF.

This chain links TRBV6-5 with TRBJ2-3; D perhaps matches TRBD2 (7 bases). V was clipped by 8 bases and J by 2 bases, with 14 bases between them. This CDR3 is 14 amino acids long. Germline loops: CDR1 MNHEY, CDR2 SVGAGI. The CDR3 loop reads CASCGGGSTDTQYF. The CDR3 DNA reads as TGTGCCAGCTGTGGGGGGGGCTCCACAGATACGCAGTATTTT.

The chain employs TRBV6-5 and TRBJ2-1, with TRBD2 identical over 14 bases. The germline V gene has CDR1 MNHEY and CDR2 SVGAGI. With V trimmed by 4 bases and J by 9 bases, 5 bases remained unmatched. This CDR3 spans 15 amino acids. CDR3 sequence (DNA): TGTGCCAGCAGTTCCGGGACTAGCGGGGGAATTGAGCAGTTCTTC. Translating gives CASSSGTSGGIEQFF.

V usage is TRBV18 and J usage is TRBJ1-3; D is ambiguous. The germline V gene encodes CDR1 KGHSH and CDR2 LQKENI. The V end was cut by 6 bases, the J end by 3 bases, with 9 bases between. This CDR3 spans 13 amino acids. The CDR3, as DNA: TGTGCCAGCTCTCAAAGTAATGGAAACACCATATATTTT. Amino acids: CASSQSNGNTIYF.

The chain carries TRBV4-3 and TRBJ2-7; the D gene is possibly TRBD1 (6 bases). This CDR3 has 15 residues. Trimming left V 1 base short and J 7 bases short, with 17 bases between. In germline, CDR1 is LGHNA, CDR2 YSLEER. CDR3 DNA: TGCGCCAGCAGCCAAGCGAGCAGGGGCGTTGGGGAGCAGTACTTC. Amino acids: CASSQASRGVGEQYF.

This sequence joins TRBV19 and TRBJ1-5; weak D call: TRBD1 (5 bases). The V gene lost 7 bases and the J gene lost 5 bases, with 15 bases spanning the gap. CDR1 is LNHDA and CDR2 is SQIVND in the germline V gene (reference sequence). This CDR3 has 14 amino acids. Here the CDR3 DNA reads TGTGCCAGTAACCTCCGGGACGGCTATCAGCCCCAGCATTTT. Protein product: CASNLRDGYQPQHF.

V usage is TRBV6-1 and J usage is TRBJ2-7; D tentatively reads TRBD1 or TRBD2 (5 bases each). Germline CDR1 is MNHNS and CDR2 is SASEGT. The germline V and J ends were trimmed by 5 bases and 2 bases, with 13 bases remaining between them. This CDR3 is built from 14 residues. The CDR3 DNA is TGTGCCAGCAGTTCCGGGACGGCTACCTACGAGCAGTACTTC. Translating gives CASSSGTATYEQYF.

This clone has a handful of counts. The chain employs TRBV7-9 and TRBJ1-4; unclear D gene. The germline gives CDR1 SEHNR, CDR2 FQNEAQ (reference sequence). The CDR3 is made up of 15 amino acids. The germline V and J ends were trimmed by 6 bases and 5 bases, with 16 bases remaining between them. The CDR3 loop reads CASRYAEVSNEKLFF. CDR3 DNA sequence: TGTGCCAGCAGGTACGCAGAAGTCTCCAATGAAAAACTGTTTTTT.

V gene TRBV5-1 combines with J gene TRBJ2-5, with 11 nucleotides matching TRBD2. This CDR3 has 15 residues. V trimming: 4 bases; J trimming: 4 bases; junction bases outside the gene matches: 6. Germline V CDR1 and CDR2: SGHRS, YFSETQ. The DNA of the CDR3 is TGCGCCAGCAGCCGCGGGACTAGCGGAGGAGAGACCCAGTACTTC. Translating gives CASSRGTSGGETQYF.

The chain combines TRBV6-5 with TRBJ2-1; D may be TRBD1 (6 bases). V was cut by 5 bases and J by 6 bases, with 17 bases left in between. The germline V gene has CDR1 MNHEY and CDR2 SVGAGI. This CDR3 is built from 15 residues. Written as DNA, the CDR3 is TGTGCCAGCAGTAGGGACACGTTCGAGGGCAATGAGCAGTTCTTC. This gives the protein CASSRDTFEGNEQFF.

V usage is TRBV5-1 and J usage is TRBJ1-1; a possible D gene is TRBD1 (6 bases). The CDR3 runs to 15 residues. Between the trimmed V and J ends, which lost 4 bases and 3 bases, there was a span of 16 bases. The V gene's germline CDR1 is SGHRS and CDR2 YFSETQ. The CDR3 region has the DNA TGCGCCAGCAGCGTGGAGACAGGTGGGTACACTGAAGCTTTCTTT. As protein: CASSVETGGYTEAFF.

The chain recombines TRBV2 with TRBJ1-2; the D gene is possibly TRBD1 (5 bases). The V and J ends lost 6 bases and 4 bases respectively, with 12 bases between them. CDR3 length equals 13 residues. Germline CDR1 reads SNHLY; CDR2 reads FYNNEI. CDR3 coding DNA: TGTGCCAGCAGAAACGACAGACCCTATGGCTACACCTTC. Translation: CASRNDRPYGYTF.

J is TRBJ1-5 and V is TRBV6-1; no reliable D call. The V and J ends lost 3 bases and 4 bases respectively, with 4 bases between them. CDR3 size: 12 residues. Germline values: CDR1 MNHNS, CDR2 SASEGT. This CDR3 is CASSDWNQPQHF. The DNA for the CDR3 is TGTGCCAGCAGTGATTGGAATCAGCCCCAGCATTTT.

The rearrangement links TRBV19 to TRBJ1-5, with D unclear. CDR1 is LNHDA, CDR2 SQIVND, per germline (reference sequence). Trimming took 7 bases from V and 0 from J, leaving 13 bases between them. CDR3 length: 15 residues. CDR3 DNA: TGTGCCAGTAAGGGAGCGGCTTCTAGCAATCAGCCCCAGCATTTT. Translated: CASKGAASSNQPQHF.

The chain combines TRBV6-1 with TRBJ2-3, with 15 positions matching TRBD2. Germline V CDR1 and CDR2: MNHNS, SASEGT. V lost 4 bases to trimming and J lost 4 bases; unmatched junction nucleotides: 6. The CDR3 length is 17 residues. The CDR3 region is CASSGRTSGGAPDTQYF. Here the CDR3 DNA reads TGTGCCAGCAGTGGTAGGACTAGCGGGGGGGCCCCAGATACGCAGTATTTT.

The V gene is TRBV10-3, the J gene TRBJ1-4; TRBD1 aligns across 7 bases. J was trimmed by 0 bases and V by 10 bases; bases with no gene match: 14. This CDR3 has 17 residues. CDR1 ENHRY and CDR2 SYGVKD come from the germline V gene. The CDR3 coding sequence is TGTGCCACAAGAGGGACAGCCAGTCGCGCAACTAATGAAAAACTGTTTTTT. Its translation: CATRGTASRATNEKLFF.

The rearrangement links TRBV6-1 to TRBJ2-5; 15 bases are shared with TRBD2. This CDR3 has 15 residues. CDR1 and CDR2 from the germline V gene are MNHNS and SASEGT. Trimming cost V 6 bases and J 6 bases; bases outside gene matches: 5. The CDR3 loop is CASSDGTSGGKTQYF. In DNA, the CDR3 is TGTGCCAGCAGCGACGGGACTAGCGGGGGGAAGACCCAGTACTTC.

This chain uses TRBV5-1 with TRBJ2-6; unclear D gene. Germline V CDR1 and CDR2: SGHRS, YFSETQ. V was shortened by 0 bases and J by 0 bases, with 4 bases between the two germline ends. The CDR3 totals 15 residues. In nucleotides, the CDR3 is TGCGCCAGCAGCTTGGCACTCTCTGGGGCCAACGTCCTGACTTTC. Translated: CASSLALSGANVLTF.

The gene calls are TRBV5-1 and TRBJ2-3; the D is unclear. This CDR3 has 14 amino acids. The germline CDR1 and CDR2 sequences are SGHRS and YFSETQ. Trimming cost V 5 bases and J 1 base, with 11 bases left between them. The DNA for the CDR3 is TGCGCCAGCAGTATGGCCTTGGGCACAGATACGCAGTATTTT. Translated: CASSMALGTDTQYF.

The chain joins TRBV4-3 to TRBJ2-1; 10 bases agree with TRBD1. V trimming: 1 base; J trimming: 8 bases; junction bases outside the gene matches: 5. The germline gives CDR1 LGHNA, CDR2 YSLEER. This CDR3 region has 15 residues. CDR3 loop: CASSQATTGGDEQFF. CDR3 sequence (DNA): TGCGCCAGCAGCCAAGCCACGACAGGGGGCGATGAGCAGTTCTTC.

Comments on this clone: Other DNA sequences within the sample encode an identical CDR3. This chain links TRBV19 with TRBJ1-2; TRBD1 aligns across 10 bases. This CDR3 has 15 amino acids. V was clipped by 8 bases and J by 4 bases; unmatched bases: 10. CDR1 is LNHDA, CDR2 SQIVND, per germline (reference sequence). CDR3: CASAPGQGISYGYTF. As DNA, the CDR3 is TGTGCCAGTGCCCCGGGACAGGGGATAAGCTATGGCTACACCTTC.

V usage is TRBV7-3 and J usage is TRBJ1-1; D call uncertain. Germline CDR1 is SGHTA and CDR2 is FQGTGA. The V gene lost 1 base and the J gene lost 2 bases, with 11 bases spanning the gap. CDR3 length equals 15 residues. The CDR3 here is CASSLSHNGNTEAFF. For the CDR3, the DNA is TGTGCCAGCAGCTTAAGCCATAATGGTAACACTGAAGCTTTCTTT.